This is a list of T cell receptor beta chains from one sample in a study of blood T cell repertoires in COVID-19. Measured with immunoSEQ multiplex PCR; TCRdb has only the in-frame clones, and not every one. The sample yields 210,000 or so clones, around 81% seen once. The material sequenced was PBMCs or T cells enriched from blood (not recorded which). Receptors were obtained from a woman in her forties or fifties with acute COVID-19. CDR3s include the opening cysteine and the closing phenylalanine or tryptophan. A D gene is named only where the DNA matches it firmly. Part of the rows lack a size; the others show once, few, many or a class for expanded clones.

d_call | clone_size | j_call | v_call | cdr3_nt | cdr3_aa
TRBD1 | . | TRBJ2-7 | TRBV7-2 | TGTGCCAGCAGCTCCGACAGGGGTTACGAGCAGTACTTC | CASSSDRGYEQYF
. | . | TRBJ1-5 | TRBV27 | TGTGCCAGCAGCCAAGACAGGAATCAGCCCCAGCATTTT | CASSQDRNQPQHF
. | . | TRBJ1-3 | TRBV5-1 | TGCGCCAGCAGTCCTAGCGCCTCTGGAAACACCATATATTTT | CASSPSASGNTIYF
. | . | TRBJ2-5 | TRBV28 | TGTGCCAGCAGTTTATGGGCCCAAGAGACCCAGTACTTC | CASSLWAQETQYF
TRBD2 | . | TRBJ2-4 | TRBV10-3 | TGTGCCATCAGTGCGGGAGCGGGAGGCAGAGACATTCAGTACTTC | CAISAGAGGRDIQYF
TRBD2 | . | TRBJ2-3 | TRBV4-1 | TGCGCCAGCAGCCAACAGCCCACAGGGGGACTAGCGGGACGCACAGATACGCAGTATTTT | CASSQQPTGGLAGRTDTQYF
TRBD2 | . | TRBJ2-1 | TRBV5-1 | TGCGCCAGCAGCCTCGGGACTAGCGGGGGGTTCAATGAGCAGTTCTTC | CASSLGTSGGFNEQFF
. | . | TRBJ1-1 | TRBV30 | TGTGCCTGGAGTGTCGGTGTGACTGAAGCTTTCTTT | CAWSVGVTEAFF
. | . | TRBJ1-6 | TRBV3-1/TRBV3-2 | TGTGCCAGCCCCCACTATAATTCACCCCTCCACTTT | CASPHYNSPLHF
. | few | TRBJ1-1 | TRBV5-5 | TGTGCCAGCAGCCAAAGCGCGGACTCTGAAGCTTTCTTT | CASSQSADSEAFF
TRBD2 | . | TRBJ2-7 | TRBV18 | TGTGCCAGCTCTCGCGGGGGGGTGGTAGGACCCTACGAGCAGTACTTC | CASSRGGVVGPYEQYF
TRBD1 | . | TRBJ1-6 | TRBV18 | TGTGCCAGCTCACCACGGGACAGGGTAGAGGCACCCCTCCACTTT | CASSPRDRVEAPLHF
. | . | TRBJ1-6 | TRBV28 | TGTGCCAGCAGTTTCCTACTCGGGTCCAATTCACCCCTCCACTTT | CASSFLLGSNSPLHF
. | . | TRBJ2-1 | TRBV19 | TGTGCCAGTAGAGACCGGGATAAGCAGTTCTTC | CASRDRDKQFF
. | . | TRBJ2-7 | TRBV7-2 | TGTGCCAGCAGCTTAGCGCTGTGGGGGACAATTAACTCCTACGAGCAGTACTTC | CASSLALWGTINSYEQYF
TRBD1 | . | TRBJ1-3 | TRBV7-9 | TGTGCCAGCAGCTTTAACAGGGGTTTCGTAGTCTCTGGAAACACCATATATTTT | CASSFNRGFVVSGNTIYF
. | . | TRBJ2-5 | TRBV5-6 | TGTGCCAGCAGCTTGCTGGAGACCCAGTACTTC | CASSLLETQYF
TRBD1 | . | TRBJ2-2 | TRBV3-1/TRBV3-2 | TGTGCCAGCAACAGGGGGCAACATACCGGGGAGCTGTTTTTT | CASNRGQHTGELFF
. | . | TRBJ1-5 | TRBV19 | TGTGCCAGTAGGCTCAGGGAAGTCAATCAGCCCCAGCATTTT | CASRLREVNQPQHF
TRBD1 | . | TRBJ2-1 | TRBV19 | TGTGCCAGTAGGGGCCTGGACAGGGGAGCTACGAGCTCCTACAATGAGCAGTTCTTC | CASRGLDRGATSSYNEQFF
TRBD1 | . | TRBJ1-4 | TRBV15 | TGTGCCACCAGCCCACCGGGACAGAATAATGAAAAACTGTTTTTT | CATSPPGQNNEKLFF
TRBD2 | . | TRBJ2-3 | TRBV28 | TGTGCCAGCAACTCACTAGCGGGATTTGAAGATACGCAGTATTTT | CASNSLAGFEDTQYF
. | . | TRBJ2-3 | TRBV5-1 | TGCGCCAGCAGCAACGGACAGAGCACAGATACGCAGTATTTT | CASSNGQSTDTQYF
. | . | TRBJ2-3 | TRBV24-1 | TGTGCCACCAGTGATAACGAAGCCAGGGGAGTTACGCAGTATTTT | CATSDNEARGVTQYF
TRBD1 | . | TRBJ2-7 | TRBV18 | TGTGCCAGCTCAACGACAGGGTCGGGCGGCTCCTACGAGCAGTACTTC | CASSTTGSGGSYEQYF
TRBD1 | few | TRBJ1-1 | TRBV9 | TGTGCCAGCAGCGTGACAGGGGATGATGTGACTGAAGCTTTCTTT | CASSVTGDDVTEAFF
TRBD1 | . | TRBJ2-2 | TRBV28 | TGTGCCAGCAGGGGGGGACAGGCCATCACCGGGGAGCTGTTTTTT | CASRGGQAITGELFF
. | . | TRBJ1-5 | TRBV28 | TGTGCCAGCAGTTTTTTCACGGAGGGCCAGCCCCAGCATTTT | CASSFFTEGQPQHF
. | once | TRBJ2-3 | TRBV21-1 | TGTGCCAGCAGCAAAATTTCTCTGTCTAGCGGGGTCACAGATACGCAGTATTTT | CASSKISLSSGVTDTQYF
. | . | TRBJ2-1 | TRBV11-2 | TGTGCCAGCAGCTTAGATCAGGGGAACTCCTACAATGAGCAGTTCTTC | CASSLDQGNSYNEQFF
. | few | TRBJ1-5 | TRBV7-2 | TGTGCCAGCGGAGGAGCTTCCTATCAGCCCCAGCATTTT | CASGGASYQPQHF
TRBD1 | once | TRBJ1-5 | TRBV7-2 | TGTGCCAGCAGCTTAGTTGCAGGGGGATACGGTCAGCCCCAGCATTTT | CASSLVAGGYGQPQHF
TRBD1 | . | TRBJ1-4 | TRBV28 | TGTGCCAGCAGCCTCGACAGGGGACGAGAAAAACTGTTTTTT | CASSLDRGREKLFF
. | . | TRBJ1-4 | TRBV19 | TGTGCCAGTAGTATCAGCGGATCGGGTAATGAAAAACTGTTTTTT | CASSISGSGNEKLFF
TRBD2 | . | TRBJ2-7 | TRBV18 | TGTGCCAGCTCACCACCGATCTCCGGGGGGGGCCTAGGCGAGCAGTACTTC | CASSPPISGGGLGEQYF
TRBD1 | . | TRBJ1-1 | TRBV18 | TGTGCCAGCTCAGGACAGGATATCAACACTGAAGCTTTCTTT | CASSGQDINTEAFF
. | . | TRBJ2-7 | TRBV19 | TGTGCCAGTTCTACGGGACAAAGAGTCTACGAGCAGTACTTC | CASSTGQRVYEQYF
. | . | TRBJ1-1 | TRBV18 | TGTGCCAGCTCACTAAGTACCCCCGGGGAGAACACTGAAGCTTTCTTT | CASSLSTPGENTEAFF
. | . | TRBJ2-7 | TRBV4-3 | TGCGCCAGCAGCCAAGAGGGGGGATACGAGCAGTACTTC | CASSQEGGYEQYF
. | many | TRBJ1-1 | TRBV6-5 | TGTGCCAGCAGCCCAACCGGTACCACTGAAGCTTTCTTT | CASSPTGTTEAFF
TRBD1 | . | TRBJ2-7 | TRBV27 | TGTGCCAGCAGTGCTCCGGGACAGGGTGTAAACGAGCAGTACTTC | CASSAPGQGVNEQYF
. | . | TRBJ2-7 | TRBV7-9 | TGTGCCAGCAGCTTGGAGGGAGCAAGGTACGAGCAGTACTTC | CASSLEGARYEQYF
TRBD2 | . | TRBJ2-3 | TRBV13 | TGTGCCAGCAGCCGACGAGCGCGGGGGGTGGATACGCAGTATTTT | CASSRRARGVDTQYF